Listed below are T cell receptor beta chains from one sample, sequenced in a study of blood T cells in healthy people across ages. MiXCR was run by TCRdb on the 5' RACE reads, yielding one entry per CDR3 protein. The table has about 720,000 distinct CDR3 sequences, about 20% seen once. Sequences were obtained from blood. The receptor source for this set is a man in his 70s in good health. Each CDR3 is given with its conserved first and last residue. Fields, in order: V gene, D gene, J gene, clone size, CDR3 DNA, CDR3 protein. A D gene is named only where the DNA matches it firmly. Clone size is not always given. Where it is, it says once, few, many or a class for expanded clones.

v_call: TRBV7-9; d_call: -; j_call: TRBJ1-4; clone_size: few; cdr3_nt: TGTGCCAGCAGCTTTTGGACAGCTAATAATGAAAAACTGTTTTTT; cdr3_aa: CASSFWTANNEKLFF
v_call: TRBV28; d_call: TRBD2; j_call: TRBJ2-3; clone_size: few; cdr3_nt: TGTGCCAGCTACTCCGGGGGGGCGGGCACAGATACGCAGTATTTT; cdr3_aa: CASYSGGAGTDTQYF
v_call: TRBV7-8; d_call: -; j_call: TRBJ2-1; clone_size: -; cdr3_nt: TGTGCCAGCAGCTCCTTACCGAGGGGGGTAGGAGAGCAGTTCTTC; cdr3_aa: CASSSLPRGVGEQFF
v_call: TRBV12-3/TRBV12-4; d_call: -; j_call: TRBJ1-6; clone_size: -; cdr3_nt: TGTGCCAGCAGTTTCGGACAGTCAAAATCACCCCTCCACTTT; cdr3_aa: CASSFGQSKSPLHF
v_call: TRBV5-8; d_call: -; j_call: TRBJ2-3; clone_size: -; cdr3_nt: TGTGCCTGCAGCTCAGGGACTGCCTCTAGCACAGATACGCAGTATTTT; cdr3_aa: CACSSGTASSTDTQYF
v_call: TRBV18; d_call: -; j_call: TRBJ1-2; clone_size: few; cdr3_nt: TGTGCCAGCTCACCTGGGCGGACAGCTGCTTATGGCTACACCTTC; cdr3_aa: CASSPGRTAAYGYTF
v_call: TRBV5-6; d_call: TRBD1; j_call: TRBJ1-4; clone_size: few; cdr3_nt: TGTGCCAGCAGCTTGGTGTTTTCAACAGGGGAGGGTGAAAAACTGTTTTTT; cdr3_aa: CASSLVFSTGEGEKLFF
v_call: TRBV12-3/TRBV12-4; d_call: TRBD2; j_call: TRBJ2-7; clone_size: -; cdr3_nt: TGTGCCAGCAGCCCCGGACTAGCGGACTCCTACGAGCAGTACTTC; cdr3_aa: CASSPGLADSYEQYF
v_call: TRBV5-4; d_call: TRBD2; j_call: TRBJ2-5; clone_size: -; cdr3_nt: TGTGCCAGCAGCCGGACTAGCGGGATACAAGAGACCCAGTACTTC; cdr3_aa: CASSRTSGIQETQYF
v_call: TRBV12-3/TRBV12-4; d_call: -; j_call: TRBJ1-2; clone_size: many; cdr3_nt: TGTGCCAGCAGAGCAGGGGCCGCCGCCGGCTACACCTTC; cdr3_aa: CASRAGAAAGYTF
v_call: TRBV5-1; d_call: -; j_call: TRBJ2-1; clone_size: -; cdr3_nt: TGCGCCAGCAGCATGGATGGTAGCTTGAGCGAGCAGTTCTTC; cdr3_aa: CASSMDGSLSEQFF
v_call: TRBV6-1; d_call: -; j_call: TRBJ1-5; clone_size: few; cdr3_nt: TGTGCCAGCAGCCAAGTCGTGGGTGCCAATAGCAATCAGCCCCAGCATTTT; cdr3_aa: CASSQVVGANSNQPQHF
v_call: TRBV5-1; d_call: -; j_call: TRBJ2-3; clone_size: -; cdr3_nt: TGCGCCAGCAGCTTGGAAGGAGGGGGGGTAGTCACAGATACGCAGTATTTT; cdr3_aa: CASSLEGGGVVTDTQYF
v_call: TRBV10-3; d_call: -; j_call: TRBJ2-5; clone_size: few; cdr3_nt: TGTGCCATCAGTGTGGACACCAAAGAGACCCAGTACTTC; cdr3_aa: CAISVDTKETQYF
v_call: TRBV28; d_call: -; j_call: TRBJ1-2; clone_size: -; cdr3_nt: TGTGCCAGCAGTTCCCTGGGAGAGCCGAGCCCGGGGGACTATGGCTACACCTTC; cdr3_aa: CASSSLGEPSPGDYGYTF
v_call: TRBV20-1; d_call: -; j_call: TRBJ2-1; clone_size: -; cdr3_nt: TGCAGTGCTCTGGCTAGCGCTTACAATGAGCAGTTCTTC; cdr3_aa: CSALASAYNEQFF
v_call: TRBV6-2/TRBV6-3; d_call: -; j_call: TRBJ2-6; clone_size: -; cdr3_nt: TGTGCCAGCACCCAGGACGGCAGACACTCTGGGGCCAACGTCCTGACTTTC; cdr3_aa: CASTQDGRHSGANVLTF
v_call: TRBV9; d_call: -; j_call: TRBJ1-1; clone_size: -; cdr3_nt: TGTGCCAGCAGCGGGGTCACTGAAGCTTTCTTT; cdr3_aa: CASSGVTEAFF
v_call: TRBV6-2/TRBV6-3; d_call: -; j_call: TRBJ2-7; clone_size: few; cdr3_nt: TGTGCCAGCAGTTATAAGCGACAATCGGAGCAGTACTTC; cdr3_aa: CASSYKRQSEQYF
v_call: TRBV20-1; d_call: -; j_call: TRBJ1-3; clone_size: many; cdr3_nt: TGCAGTGCCCCGGGGTTTACTGGAAACACCATATATTTT; cdr3_aa: CSAPGFTGNTIYF
v_call: TRBV15; d_call: -; j_call: TRBJ1-5; clone_size: -; cdr3_nt: TGTGCCACCAGCAGAGGGCCAAATCAGCCCCAGCATTTT; cdr3_aa: CATSRGPNQPQHF
v_call: TRBV7-2; d_call: -; j_call: TRBJ2-5; clone_size: -; cdr3_nt: TGTGCCAGCAGCTTCTTAGCACGTCGGGAGACCCAGTACTTC; cdr3_aa: CASSFLARRETQYF
v_call: TRBV27; d_call: TRBD1; j_call: TRBJ1-2; clone_size: -; cdr3_nt: TGTGCCAGCAGACTACAGGGGACGTGGTATGGCTACACCTTC; cdr3_aa: CASRLQGTWYGYTF
v_call: TRBV4-3; d_call: -; j_call: TRBJ1-2; clone_size: -; cdr3_nt: TGCGCCAGCAGCCAAGCAGCTAACTATGACTACACCTTC; cdr3_aa: CASSQAANYDYTF
v_call: TRBV12-3/TRBV12-4; d_call: TRBD1; j_call: TRBJ2-3; clone_size: few; cdr3_nt: TGTGCCAGCAGTACAGGGACAGAGACCACAGATACGCAGTATTTT; cdr3_aa: CASSTGTETTDTQYF
v_call: TRBV6-6; d_call: -; j_call: TRBJ2-5; clone_size: -; cdr3_nt: TGTGCCAGCAGTTACTCGAGACAGAGAGAAGAGACCCAGTACTTC; cdr3_aa: CASSYSRQREETQYF
v_call: TRBV6-5; d_call: TRBD1; j_call: TRBJ2-2; clone_size: few; cdr3_nt: TGTGCCAGCAGATCCGGGACAGGGACCACCGGGGAGCTGTTTTTT; cdr3_aa: CASRSGTGTTGELFF
v_call: TRBV12-3/TRBV12-4; d_call: TRBD2; j_call: TRBJ2-1; clone_size: -; cdr3_nt: TGTGCCAGCAGTTTAGGTACTAGCGGGATAAAGGGGAATGAGCAGTTCTTC; cdr3_aa: CASSLGTSGIKGNEQFF
v_call: TRBV5-1; d_call: -; j_call: TRBJ2-1; clone_size: few; cdr3_nt: TGCGCCAGCAGCCTCCTGACTAACCCCTACAATGAGCAATTCTTC; cdr3_aa: CASSLLTNPYNEQFF
v_call: TRBV29-1; d_call: TRBD2; j_call: TRBJ2-1; clone_size: -; cdr3_nt: TGCAGCGCCCCAGCGGGGGCTAGCTCCTACAATGAGCAGTTCTTC; cdr3_aa: CSAPAGASSYNEQFF
v_call: TRBV6-6; d_call: -; j_call: TRBJ2-1; clone_size: -; cdr3_nt: TGTGCCAGCAGTTACTCCTTATCCAATGAGCAGTTCTTC; cdr3_aa: CASSYSLSNEQFF
v_call: TRBV20-1; d_call: TRBD2; j_call: TRBJ2-2; clone_size: -; cdr3_nt: TGCAGTGCTAGAGAGGGGGGGGACACCGGGGAGCTGTTTTTT; cdr3_aa: CSAREGGDTGELFF
v_call: TRBV5-1; d_call: -; j_call: TRBJ2-7; clone_size: -; cdr3_nt: TGCGCCAGCAGCTTTCACGGGGACGGAAGCTACGAGCAGTACTTC; cdr3_aa: CASSFHGDGSYEQYF
v_call: TRBV7-9; d_call: TRBD1; j_call: TRBJ2-3; clone_size: few; cdr3_nt: TGTGCCAGCAGCAATGGACAGGCCTTAGATACGCAGTATTTT; cdr3_aa: CASSNGQALDTQYF
v_call: TRBV24-1; d_call: TRBD2; j_call: TRBJ2-1; clone_size: -; cdr3_nt: TGTGCCACCAGTGATGGACGAACTAGCGGGGTCTACAATGAGCAGTTCTTC; cdr3_aa: CATSDGRTSGVYNEQFF
v_call: TRBV29-1; d_call: TRBD1; j_call: TRBJ2-1; clone_size: -; cdr3_nt: TGCAGCGTTGGAGGGGACAGAATCAATGAGCAGTTCTTC; cdr3_aa: CSVGGDRINEQFF
v_call: TRBV27; d_call: -; j_call: TRBJ1-2; clone_size: few; cdr3_nt: TGTGCCAGCAGACCCCAAGGGGGAGCTAACTATGGCTACACCTTC; cdr3_aa: CASRPQGGANYGYTF
v_call: TRBV18; d_call: -; j_call: TRBJ1-5; clone_size: -; cdr3_nt: TGTGCCAGCTCACCAAGGCAGGTATCAGGTCAGCCCCAGCATTTT; cdr3_aa: CASSPRQVSGQPQHF
v_call: TRBV25-1; d_call: -; j_call: TRBJ1-2; clone_size: few; cdr3_nt: TGTGCCAGCAGTGAATCCCTGACAGGAGGATATGGCTACACCTTC; cdr3_aa: CASSESLTGGYGYTF
v_call: TRBV7-8; d_call: -; j_call: TRBJ2-3; clone_size: many; cdr3_nt: TGTGCCAGCAGCTCCAGAGTGCGGGAAAGCCGATTCGATACGCAGTATTTT; cdr3_aa: CASSSRVRESRFDTQYF